This T cell receptor beta chain was observed in a study of blood T cell repertoires in COVID-19. Overall study context: Collection of acute and convalescent COVID-19 samples took place in the United States, Italy and Spain.

In the original workflow: Nucleated cell counts were estimated from reference gene primer amplification. Measured with immunoSEQ multiplex PCR; TCRdb has only the in-frame clones, and not every one. The V and J calls and clone size are taken from that table; D and trimming were inferred from the DNA. The sample lists approximately 250,000 clones; approximately 88% were seen once. The study recruited people aged about 18 to 95 years across approximately 24 US areas. Which cohort a participant joined came from the clinical history participants gave. This clone has a count of ten or more. Trimming took 4 bases from V and 8 from J, leaving 18 bases between them. CDR3 length: 15 residues. Germline V gene lookup returns CDR1 MRHNA and CDR2 SNTAGT.

The sequence derives from a woman between 40 and 55 years old who had been exposed to COVID-19. Sequences were obtained from PBMCs or T cells enriched from blood (not recorded which). This sequence joins TRBV6-4 and TRBJ2-1, with a tentative D call TRBD1 (8 bases). CDR3: CASSARAGQADEQFF. In DNA, the CDR3 is TGTGCCAGCAGTGCTCGAGCGGGACAGGCGGATGAGCAGTTCTTC.